This T cell receptor beta chain was sequenced during a study of T cell responses to AZD1222 COVID-19 vaccine. Study results and caveats: Dominant CD4 TCR responses targeted spike regions 160-218 and 743-854.

This CDR3 has 14 residues. The V gene's germline CDR1 is SGHDT and CDR2 YYEEEE. The V and J ends lost 0 bases and 4 bases respectively, with 10 bases between them. As concerns this clone: Its antigen is not known.

Generated by immunoSEQ multiplex PCR, the TCRdb table keeps only in-frame clones and is missing some. The repertoire holds 110,000 or so clones, with over 75% as singletons. The sequence derives from an adult in good health. The sample consisted of peripheral blood, taken on day 0 of AZD1222 vaccination. This sequence joins TRBV5-6 and TRBJ1-2, with D unresolved. CDR3 coding DNA: TGTGCCAGCAGCTTGGTACAGAACGTCTATGGCTACACCTTC. It is translated as CASSLVQNVYGYTF.